This T cell receptor beta chain was recorded in a study of blood T cell repertoires in COVID-19. The CDR3 covers 13 residues. Trimming shortened V by 6 bases and J by 8 bases, and 16 bases separated the two germline ends. Libraries were prepared by immunoSEQ multiplex PCR; TCRdb keeps only in-frame clonotypes and omits some of them. The profile shows approximately 80,000 clones, approximately 82% of them singletons. This sequence joins TRBV12-3 or TRBV12-4 and TRBJ1-2, with TRBD1 as a possible D gene (5 bases). This receptor was obtained from a man aged 60 to 75 with acute or convalescent COVID-19. The sequencing input was peripheral blood. Here the CDR3 DNA reads TGTGCCAGCAGCCCCGGGGGGTCGTTGGGCTACACCTTC. This gives the protein CASSPGGSLGYTF.